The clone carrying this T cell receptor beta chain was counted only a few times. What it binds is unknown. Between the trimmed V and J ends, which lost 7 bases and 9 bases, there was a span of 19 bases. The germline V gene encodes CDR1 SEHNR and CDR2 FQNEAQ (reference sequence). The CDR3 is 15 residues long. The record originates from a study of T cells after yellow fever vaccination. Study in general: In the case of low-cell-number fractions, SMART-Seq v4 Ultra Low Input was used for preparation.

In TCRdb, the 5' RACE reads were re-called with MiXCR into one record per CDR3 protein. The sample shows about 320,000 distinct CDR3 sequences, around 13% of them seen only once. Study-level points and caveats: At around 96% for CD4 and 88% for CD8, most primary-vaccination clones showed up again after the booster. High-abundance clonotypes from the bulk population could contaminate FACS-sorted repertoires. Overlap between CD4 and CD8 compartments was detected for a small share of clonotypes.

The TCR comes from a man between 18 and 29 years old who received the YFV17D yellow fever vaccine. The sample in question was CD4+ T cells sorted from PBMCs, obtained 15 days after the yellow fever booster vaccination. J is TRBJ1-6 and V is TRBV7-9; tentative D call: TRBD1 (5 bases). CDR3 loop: CASTSWDAGFSPLHF. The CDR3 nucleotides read TGTGCCAGCACCTCCTGGGACGCCGGATTTTCACCCCTCCACTTT. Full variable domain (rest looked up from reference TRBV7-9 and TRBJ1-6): DTGVSQNPRHKITKRGQNVTFRCDPISEHNRLYWYRQTLGQGPEFLTYFQNEAQLEKSRLLSDRFSAERPKGSFSTLEIQRTEQGDSAMYLCASTSWDAGFSPLHFGNGTRLTVT.